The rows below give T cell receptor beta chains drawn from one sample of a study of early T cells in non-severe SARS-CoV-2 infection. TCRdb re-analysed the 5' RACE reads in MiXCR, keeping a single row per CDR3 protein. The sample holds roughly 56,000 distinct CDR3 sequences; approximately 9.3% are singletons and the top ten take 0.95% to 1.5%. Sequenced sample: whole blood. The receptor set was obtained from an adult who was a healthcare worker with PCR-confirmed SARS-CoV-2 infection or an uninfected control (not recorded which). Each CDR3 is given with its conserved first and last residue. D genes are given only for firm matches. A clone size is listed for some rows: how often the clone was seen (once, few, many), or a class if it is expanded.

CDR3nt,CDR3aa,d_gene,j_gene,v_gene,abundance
TGTGCCAGCAGCCCCCCGGGACAGCTATCTTACAATGAGCAGTTCTTC,CASSPPGQLSYNEQFF,TRBD1,TRBJ2-1,TRBV5-4,NA
TGTGCCAGCTCACCAATGAGAGCTACTAACTATGGCTACACCTTC,CASSPMRATNYGYTF,NA,TRBJ1-2,TRBV18,NA
TGCGCCAGCAGCTCAGGGAATTTGGACACTGAAGCTTTCTTT,CASSSGNLDTEAFF,NA,TRBJ1-1,TRBV5-1,many
TGCAGCGTTGAATCATATGACAGGAAGGGCACGGCGAACACTGAAGCTTTCTTT,CSVESYDRKGTANTEAFF,NA,TRBJ1-1,TRBV29-1,few
TGCGCCAGCAGCCAAGGTGGGGGCCTTATCACTGAAGCTTTCTTT,CASSQGGGLITEAFF,NA,TRBJ1-1,TRBV4-1,many
TGTGCCAGCAACCCCAGCGGGGGTGGGGAGACCCAGTACTTC,CASNPSGGGETQYF,TRBD2,TRBJ2-5,TRBV6-1,few
TGTGCCAGCAGTTATTATGTTGAGGGGGCGGCAACTAATGAAAAACTGTTTTTT,CASSYYVEGAATNEKLFF,TRBD1,TRBJ1-4,TRBV6-5,few
TGCGCCAGCAGCCAAGATTACACAGGTCCCAACTATGGCTACACCTTC,CASSQDYTGPNYGYTF,NA,TRBJ1-2,TRBV4-1,few
TGTGCCAGCAGTTTGTTAATCCAGGGAGGTGGCTACACCTTC,CASSLLIQGGGYTF,NA,TRBJ1-2,TRBV28,NA
TGCGCCAGCAGTTTGGGGTCCGATAACACTGAAGCTTTCTTT,CASSLGSDNTEAFF,NA,TRBJ1-1,TRBV5-1,NA